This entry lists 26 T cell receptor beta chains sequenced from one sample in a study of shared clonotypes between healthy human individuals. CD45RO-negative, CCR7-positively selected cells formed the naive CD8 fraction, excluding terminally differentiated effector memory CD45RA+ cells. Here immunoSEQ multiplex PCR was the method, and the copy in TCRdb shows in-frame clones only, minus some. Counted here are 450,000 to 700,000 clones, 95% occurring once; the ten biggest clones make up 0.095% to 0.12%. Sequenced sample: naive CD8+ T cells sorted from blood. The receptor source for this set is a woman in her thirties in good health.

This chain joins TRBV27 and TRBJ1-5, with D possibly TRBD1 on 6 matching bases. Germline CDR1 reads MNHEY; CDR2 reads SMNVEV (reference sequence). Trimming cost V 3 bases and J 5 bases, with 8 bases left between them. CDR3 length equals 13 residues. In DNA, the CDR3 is TGTGCCAGCAGTTTTACAGGGCATCAGCCCCAGCATTTT. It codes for CASSFTGHQPQHF.

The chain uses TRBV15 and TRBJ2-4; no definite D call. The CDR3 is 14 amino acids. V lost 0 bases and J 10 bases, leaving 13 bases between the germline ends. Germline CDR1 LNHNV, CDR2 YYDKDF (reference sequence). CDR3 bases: TGTGCCACCAGCAGAGATCGAAAAGATTATATTCAGTACTTC. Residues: CATSRDRKDYIQYF.

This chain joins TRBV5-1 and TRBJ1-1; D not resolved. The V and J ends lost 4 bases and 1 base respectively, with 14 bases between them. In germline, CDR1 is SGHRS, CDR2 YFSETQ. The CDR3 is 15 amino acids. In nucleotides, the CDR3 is TGCGCCAGCAGCAGGGTTGGAGGGAGGAACACTGAAGCTTTCTTT. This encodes CASSRVGGRNTEAFF.

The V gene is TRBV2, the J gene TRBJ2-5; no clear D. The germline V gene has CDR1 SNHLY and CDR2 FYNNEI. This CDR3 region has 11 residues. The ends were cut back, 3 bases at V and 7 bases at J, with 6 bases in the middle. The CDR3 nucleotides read TGTGCCAGCAGTGACCGTAGGACCCAGTACTTC. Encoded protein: CASSDRRTQYF.

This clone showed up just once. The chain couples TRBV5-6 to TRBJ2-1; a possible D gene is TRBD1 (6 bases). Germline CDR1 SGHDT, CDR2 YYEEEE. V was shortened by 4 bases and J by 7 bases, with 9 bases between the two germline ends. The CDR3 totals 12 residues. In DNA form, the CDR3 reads TGTGCCAGCAGCGTGCAGGGGAATGAGCAGTTCTTC. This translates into CASSVQGNEQFF.

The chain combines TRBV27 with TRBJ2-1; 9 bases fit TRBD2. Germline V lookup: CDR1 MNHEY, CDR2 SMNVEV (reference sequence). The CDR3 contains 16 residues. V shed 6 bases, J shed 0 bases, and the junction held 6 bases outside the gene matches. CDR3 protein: CASRHGTSSSYNEQFF. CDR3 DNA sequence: TGTGCCAGCAGGCACGGGACTAGCAGCTCCTACAATGAGCAGTTCTTC.

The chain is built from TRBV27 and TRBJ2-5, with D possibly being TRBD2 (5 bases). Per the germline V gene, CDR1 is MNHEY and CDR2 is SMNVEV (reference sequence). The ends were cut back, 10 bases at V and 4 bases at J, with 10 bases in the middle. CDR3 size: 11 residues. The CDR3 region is CATLRGETQYF. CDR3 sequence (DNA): TGTGCCACCCTTCGGGGAGAGACCCAGTACTTC.

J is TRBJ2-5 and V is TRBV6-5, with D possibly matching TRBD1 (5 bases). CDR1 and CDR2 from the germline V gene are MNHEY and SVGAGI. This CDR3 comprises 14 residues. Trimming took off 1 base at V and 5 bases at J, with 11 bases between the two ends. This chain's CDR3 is CASSYFRGAETQYF. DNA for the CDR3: TGTGCCAGCAGTTACTTTAGGGGCGCGGAGACCCAGTACTTC.

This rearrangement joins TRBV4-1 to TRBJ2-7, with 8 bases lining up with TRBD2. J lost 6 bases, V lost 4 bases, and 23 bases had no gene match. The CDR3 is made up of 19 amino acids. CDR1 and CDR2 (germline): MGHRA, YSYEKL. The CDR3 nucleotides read TGCGCCAGCAGCCCGGGGAGGTCATCGGGAGGGCAGGGCGGGTTCGAGCAGTACTTC. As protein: CASSPGRSSGGQGGFEQYF.

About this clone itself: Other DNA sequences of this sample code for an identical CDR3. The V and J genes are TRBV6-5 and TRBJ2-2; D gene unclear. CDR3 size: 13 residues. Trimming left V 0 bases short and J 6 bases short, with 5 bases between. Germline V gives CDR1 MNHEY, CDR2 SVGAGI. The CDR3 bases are TGTGCCAGCAGTTACTCCCCTGCCGGGGAGCTGTTTTTT. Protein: CASSYSPAGELFF.

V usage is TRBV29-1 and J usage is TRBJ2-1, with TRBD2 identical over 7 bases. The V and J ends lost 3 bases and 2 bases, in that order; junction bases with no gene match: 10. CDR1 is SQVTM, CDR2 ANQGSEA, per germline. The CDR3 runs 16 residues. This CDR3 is CSVDRILREPYNEQFF. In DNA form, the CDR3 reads TGCAGCGTTGATCGTATTTTGCGGGAGCCCTACAATGAGCAGTTCTTC.

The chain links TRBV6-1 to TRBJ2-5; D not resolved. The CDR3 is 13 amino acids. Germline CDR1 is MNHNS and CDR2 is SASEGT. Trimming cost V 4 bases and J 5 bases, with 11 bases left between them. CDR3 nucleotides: TGTGCCAGCAGTGTACACCGAGAGGAGACCCAGTACTTC. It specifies CASSVHREETQYF.

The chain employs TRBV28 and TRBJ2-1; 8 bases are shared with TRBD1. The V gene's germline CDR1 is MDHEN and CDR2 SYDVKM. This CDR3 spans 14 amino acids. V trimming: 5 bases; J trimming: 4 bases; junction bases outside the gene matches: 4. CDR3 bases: TGTGCCAGCAGTGACAGGGGTTCTTACAATGAGCAGTTCTTC. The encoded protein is CASSDRGSYNEQFF.

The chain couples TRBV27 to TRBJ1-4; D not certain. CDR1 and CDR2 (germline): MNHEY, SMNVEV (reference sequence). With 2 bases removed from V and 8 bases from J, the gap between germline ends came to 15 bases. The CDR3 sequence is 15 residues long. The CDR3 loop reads CASSLGIGGGEKLFF. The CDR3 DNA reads TGTGCCAGCAGTTTAGGGATAGGAGGTGGGGAAAAACTGTTTTTT.

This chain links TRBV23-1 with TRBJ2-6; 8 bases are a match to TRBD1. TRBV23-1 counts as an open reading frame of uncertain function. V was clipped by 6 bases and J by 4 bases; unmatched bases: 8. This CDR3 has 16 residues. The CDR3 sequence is CASSRDRPPGANVLTF. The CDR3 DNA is TGCGCCAGCAGCCGGGACAGGCCTCCCGGGGCCAACGTCCTGACTTTC.

In DNA, the CDR3 is TGTGCCAGTAGTATCGGGACAGGGAACACATACGAGCAGTACTTC. Translated, it gives CASSIGTGNTYEQYF. V and J are TRBV19 and TRBJ2-7; 9 bases map to TRBD1. The V gene end was trimmed by 3 bases and the J gene end by 4 bases; junction bases not matched to a gene: 7. Per germline, CDR1 LNHDA and CDR2 SQIVND (reference sequence). The CDR3 has 15 amino acids.

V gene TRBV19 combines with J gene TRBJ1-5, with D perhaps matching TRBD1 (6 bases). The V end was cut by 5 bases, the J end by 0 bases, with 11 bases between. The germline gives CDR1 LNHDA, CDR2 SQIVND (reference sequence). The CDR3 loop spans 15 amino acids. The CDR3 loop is CASSWSRGSNQPQHF. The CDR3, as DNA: TGTGCCAGTAGTTGGAGCAGGGGTAGCAATCAGCCCCAGCATTTT. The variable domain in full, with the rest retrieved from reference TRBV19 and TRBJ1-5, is DGGITQSPKYLFRKEGQNVTLSCEQNLNHDAMYWYRQDPGQGLRLIYYSQIVNDFQKGDIAEGYSVSREKKESFPLTVTSAQKNPTAFYLCASSWSRGSNQPQHFGDGTRLSIL.

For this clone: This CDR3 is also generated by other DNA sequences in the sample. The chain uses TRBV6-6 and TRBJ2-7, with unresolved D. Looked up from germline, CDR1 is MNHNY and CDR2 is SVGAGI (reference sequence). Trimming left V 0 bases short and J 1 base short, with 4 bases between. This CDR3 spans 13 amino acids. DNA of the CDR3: TGTGCCAGCAGTTACTCGACGTCCTACGAGCAGTACTTC. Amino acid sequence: CASSYSTSYEQYF.

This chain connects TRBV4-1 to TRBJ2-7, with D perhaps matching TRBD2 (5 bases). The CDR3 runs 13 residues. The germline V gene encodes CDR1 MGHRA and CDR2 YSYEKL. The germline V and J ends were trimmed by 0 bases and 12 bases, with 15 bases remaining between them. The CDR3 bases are TGCGCCAGCAGCCAAGATTTGGAGGACCCGAGGTACTTC. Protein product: CASSQDLEDPRYF.

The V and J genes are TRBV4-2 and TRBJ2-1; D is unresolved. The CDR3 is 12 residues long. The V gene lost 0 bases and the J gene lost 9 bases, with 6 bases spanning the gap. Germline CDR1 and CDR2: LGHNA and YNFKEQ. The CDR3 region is CASSQDSIEQFF. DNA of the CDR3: TGTGCCAGCAGCCAAGATTCTATTGAGCAGTTCTTC.

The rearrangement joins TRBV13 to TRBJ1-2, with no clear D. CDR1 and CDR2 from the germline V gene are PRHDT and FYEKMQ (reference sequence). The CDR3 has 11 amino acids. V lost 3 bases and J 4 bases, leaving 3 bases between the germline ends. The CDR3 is CASSFGYGYTF. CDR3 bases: TGTGCCAGCAGCTTCGGCTATGGCTACACCTTC.

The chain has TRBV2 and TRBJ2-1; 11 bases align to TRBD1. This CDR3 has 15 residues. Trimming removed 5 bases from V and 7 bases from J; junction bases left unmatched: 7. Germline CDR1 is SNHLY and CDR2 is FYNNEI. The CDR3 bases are TGTGCCAGCAGTAACCGGGACAGGGGGAGGAATGAGCAGTTCTTC. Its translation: CASSNRDRGRNEQFF. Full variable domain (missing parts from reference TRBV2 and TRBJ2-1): EPEVTQTPSHQVTQMGQEVILRCVPISNHLYFYWYRQILGQKVEFLVSFYNNEISEKSEIFDDQFSVERPDGSNFTLKIRSTKLEDSAMYFCASSNRDRGRNEQFFGPGTRLTVL.

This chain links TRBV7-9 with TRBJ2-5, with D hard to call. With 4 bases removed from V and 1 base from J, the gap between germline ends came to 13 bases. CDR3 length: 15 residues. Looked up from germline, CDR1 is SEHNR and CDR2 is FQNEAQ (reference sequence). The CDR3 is CASSWTGSTQETQYF. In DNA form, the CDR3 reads TGTGCCAGCAGCTGGACGGGCTCTACCCAAGAGACCCAGTACTTC.

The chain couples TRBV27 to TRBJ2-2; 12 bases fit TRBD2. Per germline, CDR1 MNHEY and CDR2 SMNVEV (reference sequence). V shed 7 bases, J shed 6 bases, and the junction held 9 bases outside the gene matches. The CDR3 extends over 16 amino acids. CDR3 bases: TGTGCCAGCACACTAGCGGGAGGATCAGTAGCCGGGGAGCTGTTTTTT. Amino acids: CASTLAGGSVAGELFF.

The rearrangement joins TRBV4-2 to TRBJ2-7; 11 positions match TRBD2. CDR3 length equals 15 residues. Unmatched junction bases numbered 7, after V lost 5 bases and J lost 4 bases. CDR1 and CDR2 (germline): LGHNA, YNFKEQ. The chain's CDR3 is CASSMGLAAGYEQYF. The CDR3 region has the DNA TGTGCCAGCAGCATGGGACTAGCGGCCGGTTACGAGCAGTACTTC.

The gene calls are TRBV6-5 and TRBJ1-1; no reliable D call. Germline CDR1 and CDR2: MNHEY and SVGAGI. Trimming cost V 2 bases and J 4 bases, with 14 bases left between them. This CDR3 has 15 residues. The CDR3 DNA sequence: TGTGCCAGCAGTTACGGCGGCGGCTGGACCACTGAAGCTTTCTTT. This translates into CASSYGGGWTTEAFF.